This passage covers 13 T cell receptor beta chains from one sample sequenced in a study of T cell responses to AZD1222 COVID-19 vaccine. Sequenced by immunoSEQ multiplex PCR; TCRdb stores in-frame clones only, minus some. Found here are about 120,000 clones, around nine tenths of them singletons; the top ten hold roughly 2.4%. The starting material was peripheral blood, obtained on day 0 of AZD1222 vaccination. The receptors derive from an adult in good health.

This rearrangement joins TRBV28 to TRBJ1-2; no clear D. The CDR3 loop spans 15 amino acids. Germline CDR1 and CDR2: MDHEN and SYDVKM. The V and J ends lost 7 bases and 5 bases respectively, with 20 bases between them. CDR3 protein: CASMASGPGSYGYTF. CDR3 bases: TGTGCCAGCATGGCGTCCGGCCCCGGTAGTTATGGCTACACCTTC.

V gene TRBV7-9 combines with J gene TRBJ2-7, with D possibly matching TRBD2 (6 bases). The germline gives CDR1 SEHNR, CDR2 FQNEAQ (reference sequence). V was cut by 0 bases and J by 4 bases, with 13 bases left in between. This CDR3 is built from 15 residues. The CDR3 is CASSLAGGARYEQYF. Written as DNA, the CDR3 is TGTGCCAGCAGCTTAGCGGGAGGAGCAAGATACGAGCAGTACTTC.

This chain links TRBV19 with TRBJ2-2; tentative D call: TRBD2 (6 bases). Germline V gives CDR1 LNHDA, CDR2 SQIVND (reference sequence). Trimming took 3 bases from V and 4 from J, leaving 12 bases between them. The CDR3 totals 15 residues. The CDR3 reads CASSIGGHGTGELFF. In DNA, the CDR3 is TGTGCCAGTAGTATTGGAGGGCACGGCACCGGGGAGCTGTTTTTT.

The CDR3 nucleotides are TGCGCCAGCAGCTTGCGGGGTCAGAACACCGGGGAGCTGTTTTTT. Translating gives CASSLRGQNTGELFF. The rearrangement links TRBV5-1 to TRBJ2-2, with D perhaps matching TRBD2 (5 bases). Trimming cost V 1 base and J 1 base, with 8 bases left between them. The germline CDR1 and CDR2 sequences are SGHRS and YFSETQ. The CDR3 consists of 15 residues.

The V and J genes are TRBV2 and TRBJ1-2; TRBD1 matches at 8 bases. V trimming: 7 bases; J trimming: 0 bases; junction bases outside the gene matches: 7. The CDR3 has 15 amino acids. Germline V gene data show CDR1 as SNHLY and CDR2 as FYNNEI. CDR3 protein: CASKDRDQANYGYTF. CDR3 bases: TGTGCCAGCAAGGACAGGGATCAAGCTAACTATGGCTACACCTTC.

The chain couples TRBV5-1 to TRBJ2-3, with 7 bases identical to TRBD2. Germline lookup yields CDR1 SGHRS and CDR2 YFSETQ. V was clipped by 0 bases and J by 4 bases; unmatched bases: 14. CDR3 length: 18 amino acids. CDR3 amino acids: CASSLARGSGNLADTQYF. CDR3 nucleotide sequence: TGCGCCAGCAGCTTGGCTAGGGGCAGCGGGAATTTAGCAGATACGCAGTATTTT.

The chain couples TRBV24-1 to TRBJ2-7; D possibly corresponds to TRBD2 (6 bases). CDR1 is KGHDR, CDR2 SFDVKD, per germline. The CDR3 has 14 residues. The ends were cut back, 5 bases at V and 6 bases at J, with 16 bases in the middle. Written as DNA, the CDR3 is TGTGCCACCAGTGTAGGGTCAGGGACTGCCGAGCAGTACTTC. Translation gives CATSVGSGTAEQYF.

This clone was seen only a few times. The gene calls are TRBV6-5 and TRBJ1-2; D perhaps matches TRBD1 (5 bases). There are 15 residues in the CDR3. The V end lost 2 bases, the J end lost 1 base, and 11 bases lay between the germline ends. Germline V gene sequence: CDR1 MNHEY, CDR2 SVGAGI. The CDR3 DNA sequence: TGTGCCAGCAGTTACGGGACGTCGGGTAACTATGGCTACACCTTC. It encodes CASSYGTSGNYGYTF.

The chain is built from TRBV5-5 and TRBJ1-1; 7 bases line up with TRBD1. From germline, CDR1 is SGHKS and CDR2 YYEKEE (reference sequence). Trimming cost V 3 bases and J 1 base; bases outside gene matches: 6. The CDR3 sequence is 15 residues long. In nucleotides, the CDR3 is TGTGCCAGCAGCTCCAAACAGGGGTCGAACACTGAAGCTTTCTTT. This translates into CASSSKQGSNTEAFF. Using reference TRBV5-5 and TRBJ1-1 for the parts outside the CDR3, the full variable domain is DAGVTQSPTHLIKTRGQQVTLRCSPISGHKSVSWYQQVLGQGPQFIFQYYEKEERGRGNFPDRFSARQFPNYSSELNVNALLLGDSALYLCASSSKQGSNTEAFFGQGTRLTVV.

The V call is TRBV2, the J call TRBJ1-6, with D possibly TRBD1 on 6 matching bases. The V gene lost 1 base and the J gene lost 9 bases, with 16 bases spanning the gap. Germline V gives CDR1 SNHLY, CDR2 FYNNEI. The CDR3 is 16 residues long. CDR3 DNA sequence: TGTGCCAGCAGTGAAGAGCGAACAGGGTACGGTTCACCCCTCCACTTT. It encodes CASSEERTGYGSPLHF.

This CDR3 is CASSISREVGGEKLFF. CDR3 bases: TGTGCCAGCAGTATATCCCGTGAGGTGGGAGGGGAAAAACTGTTTTTT. The chain links TRBV28 to TRBJ1-4; D remains ambiguous. CDR1 is MDHEN, CDR2 SYDVKM, per germline. The CDR3 is 16 amino acids. With 5 bases removed from V and 8 bases from J, the gap between germline ends came to 21 bases.

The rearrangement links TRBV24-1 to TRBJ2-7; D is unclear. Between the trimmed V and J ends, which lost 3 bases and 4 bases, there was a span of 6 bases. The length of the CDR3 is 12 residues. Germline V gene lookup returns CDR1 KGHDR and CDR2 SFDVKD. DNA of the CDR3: TGTGCCACCAGTGATGTGGGGTACGAGCAGTACTTC. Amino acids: CATSDVGYEQYF.

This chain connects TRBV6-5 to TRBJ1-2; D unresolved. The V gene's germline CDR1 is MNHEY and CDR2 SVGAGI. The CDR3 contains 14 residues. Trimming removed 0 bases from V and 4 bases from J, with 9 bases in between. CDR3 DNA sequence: TGTGCCAGCAGTTACTCAGGGCAGAGCTATGGCTACACCTTC. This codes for CASSYSGQSYGYTF.